This TCR beta chain was documented in a study of shared clonotypes between healthy human individuals. Study information: Samples came from two female and a few male donors aged 18 to 49.

Trimming shortened V by 8 bases and J by 7 bases, and 24 bases separated the two germline ends. CDR3 length equals 16 residues. In germline, CDR1 is MNHEY, CDR2 SMNVEV (reference sequence). Study-wide results and limits: Enrolling few donors narrowed the genetic and exposure-history diversity that was represented.

All donors were healthy HIV-negative adults lacking recent acute infections or vaccinations. This clone has a single count. No antigen is known for it. It was at deep level that the assay was run. This table comes from immunoSEQ multiplex PCR, and its TCRdb copy is limited to in-frame clones, with some not included. The repertoire holds about 470,000 clones, with roughly 80% as singletons. This sequence joins TRBV27 and TRBJ2-1; tentatively, D is TRBD2 (5 bases). The specimen sequenced was PBMCs. This receptor was taken from a woman between 35 and 50 years old in good health. Some clones in this sample may be carry-over from other donors' samples. The CDR3 bases are TGTGCCAGCTCCAGAGAGGGTGGAGCGAGAGCAAATGAGCAGTTCTTC. Its protein product is CASSREGGARANEQFF.